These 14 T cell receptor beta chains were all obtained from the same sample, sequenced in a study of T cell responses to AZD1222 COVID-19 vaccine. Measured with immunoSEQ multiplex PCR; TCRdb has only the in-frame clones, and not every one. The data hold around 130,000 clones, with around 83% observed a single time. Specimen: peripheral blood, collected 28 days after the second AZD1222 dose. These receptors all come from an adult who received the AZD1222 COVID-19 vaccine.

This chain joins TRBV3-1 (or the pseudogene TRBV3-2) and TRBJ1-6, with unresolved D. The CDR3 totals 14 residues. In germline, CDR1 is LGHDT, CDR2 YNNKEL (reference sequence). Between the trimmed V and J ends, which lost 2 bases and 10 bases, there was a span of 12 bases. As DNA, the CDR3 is TGTGCCAGCAGCCAATCGGCAGGTGTGTCACCCCTCCACTTT. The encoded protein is CASSQSAGVSPLHF.

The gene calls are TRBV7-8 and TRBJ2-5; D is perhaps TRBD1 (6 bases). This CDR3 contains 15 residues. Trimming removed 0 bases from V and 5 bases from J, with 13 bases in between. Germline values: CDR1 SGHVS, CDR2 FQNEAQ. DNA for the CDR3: TGTGCCAGCAGCTTAGCGGTCAACAGGGTGGAGACCCAGTACTTC. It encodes CASSLAVNRVETQYF.

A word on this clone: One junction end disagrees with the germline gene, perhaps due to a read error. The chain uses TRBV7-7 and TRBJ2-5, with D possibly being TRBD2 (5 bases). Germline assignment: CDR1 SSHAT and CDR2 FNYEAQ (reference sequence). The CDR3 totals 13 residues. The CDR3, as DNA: TGTGCTAGCAGCCCTGGGGAGATGGGGACCCAGTACTTC. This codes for CASSPGEMGTQYF.

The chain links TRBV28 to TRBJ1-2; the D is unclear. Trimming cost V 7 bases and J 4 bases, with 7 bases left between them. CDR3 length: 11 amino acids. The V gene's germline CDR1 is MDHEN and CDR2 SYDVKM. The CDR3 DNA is TGTGCCAGCACCGGCGGCTATGGCTACACCTTC. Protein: CASTGGYGYTF.

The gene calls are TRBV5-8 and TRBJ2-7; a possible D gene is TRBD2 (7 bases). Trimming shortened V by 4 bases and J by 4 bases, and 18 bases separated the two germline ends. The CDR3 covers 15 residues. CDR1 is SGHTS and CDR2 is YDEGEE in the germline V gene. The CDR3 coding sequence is TGTGCCAGCAGCCCTAAACGGGGGGCTATTTACGAGCAGTACTTC. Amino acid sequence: CASSPKRGAIYEQYF.

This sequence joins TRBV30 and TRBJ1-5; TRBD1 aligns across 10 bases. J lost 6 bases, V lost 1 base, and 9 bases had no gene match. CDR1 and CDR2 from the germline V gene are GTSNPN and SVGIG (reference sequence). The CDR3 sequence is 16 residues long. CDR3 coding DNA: TGTGCCTGGAGTGGAAGAGGACAGGGGGTTATTCAGCCCCAGCATTTT. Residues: CAWSGRGQGVIQPQHF. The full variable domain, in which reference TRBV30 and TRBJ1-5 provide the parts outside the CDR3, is SQTIHQWPATLVQPVGSPLSLECTVEGTSNPNLYWYRQAAGRGLQLLFYSVGIGQISSEVPQNLSASRPQDRQFILSSKKLLLSDSGFYLCAWSGRGQGVIQPQHFGDGTRLSIL.

CDR3 loop: CASSLGSGSPYEQYF. Written as DNA, the CDR3 is TGTGCCAGCAGCTTAGGGTCGGGCTCCCCTTACGAGCAGTACTTC. This chain connects TRBV7-2 to TRBJ2-7, with D unresolved. Germline CDR1 is SGHTA and CDR2 is FQGNSA. This CDR3 has 15 residues. Deletions cut 1 base from V and 4 bases from J, with 14 bases between.

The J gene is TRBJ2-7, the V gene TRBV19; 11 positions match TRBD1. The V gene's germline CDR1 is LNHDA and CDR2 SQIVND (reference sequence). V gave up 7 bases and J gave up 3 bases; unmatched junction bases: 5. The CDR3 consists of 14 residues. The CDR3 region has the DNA TGTGCCAGTAACCCCGGGACAGGGGGCTACGAGCAGTACTTC. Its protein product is CASNPGTGGYEQYF.

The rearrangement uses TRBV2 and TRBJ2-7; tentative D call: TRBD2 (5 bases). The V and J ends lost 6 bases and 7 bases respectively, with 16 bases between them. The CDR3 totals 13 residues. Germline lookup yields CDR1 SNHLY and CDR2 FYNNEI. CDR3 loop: CASRALDLGEQYF. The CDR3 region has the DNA TGTGCCAGCAGGGCACTAGATCTGGGGGAGCAGTACTTC.

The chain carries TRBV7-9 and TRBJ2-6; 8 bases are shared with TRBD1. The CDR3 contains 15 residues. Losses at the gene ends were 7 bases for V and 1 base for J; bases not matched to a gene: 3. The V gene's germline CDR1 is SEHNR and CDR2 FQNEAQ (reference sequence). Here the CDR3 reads CASTRQGSGANVLTF. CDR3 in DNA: TGTGCCAGCACTCGACAGGGGTCTGGGGCCAACGTCCTGACTTTC. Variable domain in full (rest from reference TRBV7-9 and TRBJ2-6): DTGVSQNPRHKITKRGQNVTFRCDPISEHNRLYWYRQTLGQGPEFLTYFQNEAQLEKSRLLSDRFSAERPKGSFSTLEIQRTEQGDSAMYLCASTRQGSGANVLTFGAGSRLTVL.

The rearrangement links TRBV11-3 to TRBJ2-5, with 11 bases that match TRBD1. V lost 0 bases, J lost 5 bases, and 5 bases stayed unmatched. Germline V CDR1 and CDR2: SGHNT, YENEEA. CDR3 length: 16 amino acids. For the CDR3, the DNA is TGTGCCAGCAGCTTAGACGGGACAGGGGGTATCGAGACCCAGTACTTC. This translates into CASSLDGTGGIETQYF.

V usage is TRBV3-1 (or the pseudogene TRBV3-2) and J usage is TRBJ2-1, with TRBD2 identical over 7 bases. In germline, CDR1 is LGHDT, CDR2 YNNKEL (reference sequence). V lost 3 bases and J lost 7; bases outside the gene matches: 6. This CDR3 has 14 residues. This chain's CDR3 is CASSQNLAVNEQFF. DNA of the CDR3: TGTGCCAGCAGCCAGAACCTAGCGGTGAATGAGCAGTTCTTC.

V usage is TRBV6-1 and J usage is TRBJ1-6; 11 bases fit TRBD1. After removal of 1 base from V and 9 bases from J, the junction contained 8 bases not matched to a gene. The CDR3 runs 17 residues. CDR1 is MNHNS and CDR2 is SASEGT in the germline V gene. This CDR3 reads CASSEEAIGQGASPLHF. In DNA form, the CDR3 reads TGTGCCAGCAGTGAAGAGGCTATAGGACAGGGGGCTTCACCCCTCCACTTT.

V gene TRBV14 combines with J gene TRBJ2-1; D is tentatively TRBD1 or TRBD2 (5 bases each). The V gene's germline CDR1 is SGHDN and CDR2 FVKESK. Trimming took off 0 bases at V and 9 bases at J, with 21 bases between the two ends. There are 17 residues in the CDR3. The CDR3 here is CASSQDLGAAGAAEQFF. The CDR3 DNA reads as TGTGCCAGCAGCCAAGATCTTGGGGCGGCCGGGGCTGCTGAGCAGTTCTTC.